The clone carrying this T cell receptor beta chain has only a few counts. This sample is part of a study of T-cell memory formation after mild COVID-19. CDR3 length: 16 amino acids. V was pared by 4 bases and J by 6 bases, with 18 bases between. Per the germline V gene, CDR1 is MGHRA and CDR2 is YSYEKL. TCRdb processed the 5' RACE reads anew with MiXCR; each CDR3 protein has one entry. This sample has 120,000 or so distinct CDR3 sequences, with approximately 15% found just once. The chain carries TRBV4-1 and TRBJ2-2; D gene ambiguous. This TCR was sampled from an adult woman who had mild COVID-19 (a few samples of this study predate the infection). Cell type and time point are not known. Sequencing was performed on PBMCs or a T cell subset sorted from them (not recorded which). The CDR3 region is CASSPQVDLRAGELFF. CDR3 nucleotides: TGCGCCAGCAGCCCCCAAGTTGACCTGAGAGCCGGGGAGCTGTTTTTT.